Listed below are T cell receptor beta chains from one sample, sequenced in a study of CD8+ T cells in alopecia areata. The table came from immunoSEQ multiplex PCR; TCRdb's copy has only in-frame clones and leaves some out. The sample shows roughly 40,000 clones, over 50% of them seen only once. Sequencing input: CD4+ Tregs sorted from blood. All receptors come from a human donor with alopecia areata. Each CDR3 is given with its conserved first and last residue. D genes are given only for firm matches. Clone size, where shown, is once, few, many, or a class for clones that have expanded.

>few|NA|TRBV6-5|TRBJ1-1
TGTGCCAGCAGTTACGGAGGGCACACTGAAGCTTTCTTT
CASSYGGHTEAFF
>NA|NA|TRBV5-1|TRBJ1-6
TGCGCCAGCAGGACGGGGGGCTATAATTCACCCCTCCACTTT
CASRTGGYNSPLHF
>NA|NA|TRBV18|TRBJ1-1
TGTGCCAGCTCACCACCCCTTCTAGTGAACACTGAAGCTTTCTTT
CASSPPLLVNTEAFF
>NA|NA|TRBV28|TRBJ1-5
TGTGCCAGCGATAATCAGCCCCAGCATTTT
CASDNQPQHF
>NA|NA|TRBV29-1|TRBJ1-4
TGCAGCGCCCGAAGGACGGGACGGTATGAAAAACTGTTTTTT
CSARRTGRYEKLFF
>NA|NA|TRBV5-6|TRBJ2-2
TGTGCCAGCAGCTCCACGTTTAGGTTCGGGGAGCTGTTTTTT
CASSSTFRFGELFF
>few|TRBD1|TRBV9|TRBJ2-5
TGTGCCAGCAGCGCGGGACAGGGAGAAGAGACCCAGTACTTC
CASSAGQGEETQYF
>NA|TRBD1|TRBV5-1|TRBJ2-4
TGCGCCAGCAGCCCCAGGACAGGGGGCATTGCAATTCAGTACTTC
CASSPRTGGIAIQYF
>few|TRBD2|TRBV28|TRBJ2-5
TGTGCCAGCCGAAAGGCGGGAGGCGAGACCCAGTACTTC
CASRKAGGETQYF
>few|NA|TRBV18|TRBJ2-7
TGTGCCAGCTCACCAGGTCCAGGATCCACCTACGAGCAGTACTTC
CASSPGPGSTYEQYF
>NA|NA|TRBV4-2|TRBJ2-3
TGTGCCAGCAGCCAAGATCAGGGGACTATCACAGATACGCAGTATTTT
CASSQDQGTITDTQYF
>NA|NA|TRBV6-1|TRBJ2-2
TGTGCCAGCAGTGAAGATCGGGGTTGGAGGTCCGGGGAGCTGTTTTTT
CASSEDRGWRSGELFF
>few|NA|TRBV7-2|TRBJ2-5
TGTGCCAGCAGCTTCCTCGGGGCCCGGGAGACCCAGTACTTC
CASSFLGARETQYF
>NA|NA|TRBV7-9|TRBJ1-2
TGTGCCAGCAGCAGGGGGACGATGGGATCAAAGAACTATGGCTACACCTTC
CASSRGTMGSKNYGYTF